Listed here are 22 T cell receptor beta chains from one sample, sequenced in a study of CD4 T cells in relation to SARS-CoV-2 and coronaviruses. Sequencing was performed with immunoSEQ multiplex PCR; in TCRdb, only in-frame clones are kept and a portion is missing. Of about 55,000 clones in the sample, roughly 88% were seen once. CD4+ T cells from unexposed donors were obtained before the COVID-19 pandemic (2011-2018). Sequences were obtained from memory CD4+ T cells from PBMCs. These receptors all stem from a human donor in good health.

This rearrangement joins TRBV5-1 to TRBJ2-1; TRBD1 aligns across 9 bases. Germline lookup yields CDR1 SGHRS and CDR2 YFSETQ. V lost 2 bases and J lost 2; bases outside the gene matches: 2. The CDR3 covers 15 residues. The CDR3 DNA is TGCGCCAGCAGCTTCCGGGACAGGGCCTACAATGAGCAGTTCTTC. Translating it yields CASSFRDRAYNEQFF.

This chain links TRBV4-1 with TRBJ2-1, with TRBD2 identical over 7 bases. The germline CDR1 and CDR2 sequences are MGHRA and YSYEKL. The CDR3 sequence is 17 residues long. Trimming at V came to 3 bases and at J to 0 bases, leaving 8 bases not matched to a gene. The CDR3 sequence: CASSHVPSGNSYNEQFF. CDR3 nucleotides: TGCGCCAGCAGCCATGTCCCGAGCGGGAACTCCTACAATGAGCAGTTCTTC.

The chain carries TRBV2 and TRBJ1-5, with TRBD1 as a possible D gene (5 bases). This CDR3 comprises 16 residues. Germline V gene data show CDR1 as SNHLY and CDR2 as FYNNEI. Trimming left V 8 bases short and J 4 bases short, with 21 bases between. For the CDR3, the DNA is TGTGCCAGCTGCGTGGAGAGCGGCGGGGGAAATCAGCCCCAGCATTTT. Its translation: CASCVESGGGNQPQHF.

V and J are TRBV11-2 and TRBJ2-3; D perhaps matches TRBD2 (6 bases). The length of the CDR3 is 16 residues. CDR1 SGHAT and CDR2 FQNNGV come from the germline V gene. Trimming removed 1 base from V and 1 base from J, with 12 bases in between. CDR3 amino acids: CASSLGGWGGTDTQYF. The CDR3 nucleotides are TGTGCCAGCAGCTTAGGAGGGTGGGGGGGCACAGATACGCAGTATTTT. The variable domain in full, with the rest retrieved from reference TRBV11-2 and TRBJ2-3, is EAGVAQSPRYKIIEKRQSVAFWCNPISGHATLYWYQQILGQGPKLLIQFQNNGVVDDSQLPKDRFSAERLKGVDSTLKIQPAKLEDSAVYLCASSLGGWGGTDTQYFGPGTRLTVL.

The chain employs TRBV18 and TRBJ2-5, with 7 nucleotides matching TRBD1. V lost 3 bases, J lost 5 bases, and 6 bases stayed unmatched. Germline V gene lookup returns CDR1 KGHSH and CDR2 LQKENI. The CDR3 covers 14 residues. The CDR3 spells CASSPTTGVETQYF. The CDR3 nucleotides are TGTGCCAGCTCACCTACAACAGGGGTGGAGACCCAGTACTTC.

This chain uses TRBV9 with TRBJ2-1, with TRBD2 as a possible D gene (5 bases). The ends were cut back, 1 base at V and 5 bases at J, with 10 bases in the middle. Germline CDR1 and CDR2: SGDLS and YYNGEE. This CDR3 comprises 14 residues. Here the CDR3 DNA reads TGTGCCAGCAGCGTAAGTACAGCGGACAATGAGCAGTTCTTC. Its translation: CASSVSTADNEQFF.

J is TRBJ2-1 and V is TRBV19, with 10 positions matching TRBD2. The CDR3 is 15 residues long. V trimming: 8 bases; J trimming: 7 bases; junction bases outside the gene matches: 11. Germline values: CDR1 LNHDA, CDR2 SQIVND (reference sequence). The CDR3 region has the DNA TGTGCCAGTCGAGTCGGCGAGACTAGCGGGAATGAGCAGTTCTTC. Translation gives CASRVGETSGNEQFF.

This clone occurred once. The chain uses TRBV7-2 and TRBJ2-5; no clear D gene. The V end lost 5 bases, the J end lost 1 base, and 11 bases lay between the germline ends. The CDR3 length is 14 residues. The V gene's germline CDR1 is SGHTA and CDR2 FQGNSA. In nucleotides, the CDR3 is TGTGCCAGCAGCCTTAGACAAATCCAAGAGACCCAGTACTTC. Protein product: CASSLRQIQETQYF.

This chain joins TRBV6-1 and TRBJ2-7, with 10 bases fitting TRBD2. The length of the CDR3 is 15 residues. The V gene end was trimmed by 2 bases and the J gene end by 2 bases; junction bases not matched to a gene: 3. The germline V gene encodes CDR1 MNHNS and CDR2 SASEGT. The CDR3 region is CASSEMSGRAYEQYF. The DNA for the CDR3 is TGTGCCAGCAGTGAAATGAGCGGGAGGGCCTACGAGCAGTACTTC.

The V call is TRBV24-1, the J call TRBJ2-7, with TRBD2 matching 8 bases. The CDR3 is made up of 14 amino acids. The germline V gene encodes CDR1 KGHDR and CDR2 SFDVKD. V shed 5 bases and J 6 bases; nucleotides not matched to a gene: 8. The CDR3 sequence is CATSGPAGAREQYF. In nucleotides, the CDR3 is TGTGCCACCAGTGGCCCAGCGGGAGCGCGCGAGCAGTACTTC.

The V gene is TRBV6-5, the J gene TRBJ2-3, with a tentative D call TRBD2 (5 bases). Germline CDR1 and CDR2: MNHEY and SVGAGI. This CDR3 is built from 14 residues. Trimming removed 5 bases at V and 5 bases at J, with 14 bases between. In nucleotides, the CDR3 is TGTGCCAGCAGTACTACTAGGGCGGGAGATACGCAGTATTTT. It is translated as CASSTTRAGDTQYF.

This clone was detected once. V is TRBV30 and J is TRBJ1-5; the D gene is possibly TRBD1 (5 bases). CDR1 and CDR2 from the germline V gene are GTSNPN and SVGIG (reference sequence). The CDR3 consists of 13 residues. V was clipped by 1 base and J by 3 bases, with 7 bases between them. CDR3 DNA: TGTGCCTGGAGTGACAGGTTCAATCAGCCCCAGCATTTT. The encoded protein is CAWSDRFNQPQHF.

The chain employs TRBV10-2 and TRBJ1-1; unclear D gene. This CDR3 is built from 13 residues. Trimming cost V 6 bases and J 1 base, with 9 bases left between them. Looked up from germline, CDR1 is WSHSY and CDR2 is SAAADI. The CDR3 DNA is TGCGCCAGCAGCATGTACCCGAACACTGAAGCTTTCTTT. This codes for CASSMYPNTEAFF.

Judged by abundance, this clone is medium-sized (0.01 to 0.1%). This chain connects TRBV28 to TRBJ1-3; D uncertain. CDR1 MDHEN and CDR2 SYDVKM come from the germline V gene. V gave up 4 bases and J gave up 2 bases, with 15 bases separating them. The CDR3 runs to 16 residues. This CDR3 is CASSSPGLAPGNTIYF. The CDR3, as DNA: TGTGCCAGCAGTTCCCCCGGGCTAGCTCCTGGAAACACCATATATTTT.

V gene TRBV28 combines with J gene TRBJ2-7, with 9 bases that match TRBD1. CDR3 length equals 14 residues. Germline V gene lookup returns CDR1 MDHEN and CDR2 SYDVKM. Trimming cost V 4 bases and J 2 bases; bases outside gene matches: 3. This CDR3 reads CASSWTGVPYEQYF. In DNA, the CDR3 is TGTGCCAGCAGTTGGACAGGGGTTCCCTACGAGCAGTACTTC.

The rearrangement uses TRBV3-1 (or the pseudogene TRBV3-2) and TRBJ1-2, with D tentatively TRBD1 (5 bases). CDR3 length: 16 residues. The ends were cut back, 3 bases at V and 4 bases at J, with 18 bases in the middle. CDR1 is LGHDT and CDR2 is YNNKEL in the germline V gene (reference sequence). The DNA for the CDR3 is TGTGCCAGCAGCCATTATCGGGGGATCAGGAGCTATGGCTACACCTTC. Amino acids: CASSHYRGIRSYGYTF.

The chain carries TRBV30 and TRBJ1-2; 9 bases map to TRBD1. CDR1 is GTSNPN, CDR2 SVGIG, per germline (reference sequence). V was pared by 1 base and J by 2 bases, with 2 bases of the junction left unmatched. This CDR3 region has 14 residues. In DNA form, the CDR3 reads TGTGCCTGGAGTGCCGGGACAGGGAACTATGGCTACACCTTC. This sequence encodes CAWSAGTGNYGYTF.

In regard to this clone: Other DNA variants within this sample encode the same CDR3. DNA for the CDR3: TGTGCCATCAGTGGTTCCACAGGCCAGAACACTGAAGCTTTCTTT. This sequence encodes CAISGSTGQNTEAFF. This chain uses TRBV10-3 with TRBJ1-1; a possible D gene is TRBD1 (5 bases). CDR1 ENHRY and CDR2 SYGVKD come from the germline V gene. The CDR3 spans 15 residues. V shed 4 bases and J shed 1 base, with 13 bases lying between them.

The chain carries TRBV10-3 and TRBJ2-1; 9 nucleotides align to TRBD2. The ends lost 6 bases at V and 8 bases at J; junction bases unmatched: 2. CDR3 size: 12 residues. CDR1 is ENHRY and CDR2 is SYGVKD in the germline V gene. CDR3 residues: CAISGTSHEQFF. Written as DNA, the CDR3 is TGTGCCATCAGCGGGACTAGCCATGAGCAGTTCTTC.

The rearrangement uses TRBV5-1 and TRBJ2-7; 12 nucleotides match TRBD2. Germline CDR1 and CDR2: SGHRS and YFSETQ. The V segment lost 7 bases and the J segment 2 bases; nucleotides outside the gene matches: 7. The CDR3 runs to 15 residues. The CDR3 sequence: CASRQLAGGAYEQYF. CDR3 DNA: TGCGCCAGCCGTCAACTAGCGGGAGGAGCCTACGAGCAGTACTTC.

This sequence joins TRBV5-1 and TRBJ1-4; 8 bases line up with TRBD1. V trimming: 0 bases; J trimming: 8 bases; junction bases outside the gene matches: 12. The germline CDR1 and CDR2 sequences are SGHRS and YFSETQ. CDR3 length: 17 amino acids. This CDR3 is CASSLDLLGQGSEKLFF. In DNA, the CDR3 is TGCGCCAGCAGCTTGGACCTCCTAGGACAGGGTAGCGAAAAACTGTTTTTT.

The chain is built from TRBV6-5 and TRBJ1-5; the D is unclear. This CDR3 is 15 amino acids long. Germline V CDR1 and CDR2: MNHEY, SVGAGI. V lost 7 bases and J 0 bases, leaving 13 bases between the germline ends. This chain's CDR3 is CASTRVEYSNQPQHF. The CDR3 coding sequence is TGTGCCAGCACTCGGGTCGAGTATAGCAATCAGCCCCAGCATTTT.